The 31 T cell receptor beta chains listed next were all sequenced from one sample in a study of regulatory T cells in long-lasting Graves disease (dated by TCRdb to about 2021). The library was built by means of multiplex PCR. For sequencing, an Illumina HiSeq 4000 was employed. To build TCR beta libraries, CDR3 regions were amplified by Arm-PCR using iRepertoire HTBI primers. TCRdb cleaned the public reads at Q25 with fastp, built clones with MiXCR and kept in-frame beta chains. A single entry per CDR3 protein holds the most common genes and DNA from its merged rows. Across this sample there are about half a million distinct CDR3 sequences, with under 25% seen only once. In total, the top ten clones hold under 15% of the sample. Reading the label with the study, this specimen's time point is: persistent/refractory GD, antithyroid drugs over 5 years with positive TRAb. For both TCR sequencing and RNA sequencing, RNA was extracted from PBMCs in TRIzol.

Specimen: peripheral blood mononuclear cells (PBMCs), collected when the disease was refractory, from a patient treated with antithyroid drugs. Receptor source: a female donor with Graves disease.

The table lists this clonotype with many counts. V usage is TRBV28 and J usage is TRBJ1-1, with D tentatively TRBD1 (5 bases). From germline, CDR1 is MDHEN and CDR2 SYDVKM. Trimming took off 2 bases at V and 11 bases at J, with 18 bases between the two ends. This CDR3 has 14 residues. For the CDR3, the DNA is TGTGCCAGCAGTTTAGTAGATCGGGGCCACGGGGCTTTCTTT. Translated, it gives CASSLVDRGHGAFF.

This clonotype was counted at least ten times. The CDR3 DNA follows: TGCAGTGCGGGGTGGCGCGATCAGCCCCAGCATTTT. The encoded protein is CSAGWRDQPQHF. The chain uses TRBV20-1 and TRBJ1-5; no clear D gene. The CDR3 is 12 residues long. Trimming left V 6 bases short and J 5 bases short, with 11 bases between. Germline loops: CDR1 DFQATT, CDR2 SNEGSKA (reference sequence).

This clonotype occurred once. The V and J genes are TRBV5-1 and TRBJ2-2; D not certain. CDR3 size: 17 residues. Trimming removed 4 bases at V and 4 bases at J, with 20 bases between. Per germline, CDR1 SGHRS and CDR2 YFSETQ. The DNA of the CDR3 is TGCGCCAGCAGCCCCGGTAGTTTAGCCAGCCTCACCGGGGAGCTGTTTTTT. Translating it yields CASSPGSLASLTGELFF.

This chain uses TRBV5-4 with TRBJ1-4; no reliable D call. The CDR3 length is 13 residues. The germline CDR1 and CDR2 sequences are SGHNT and YYREEE (reference sequence). V shed 7 bases and J shed 8 bases, with 15 bases lying between them. CDR3 in DNA: TGTGCCAGCTCGTTCGGGCCAATGGAAAAACTGTTTTTT. This gives the protein CASSFGPMEKLFF.

The chain couples TRBV5-6 to TRBJ1-1; D is uncertain. Trimming removed 0 bases at V and 4 bases at J, with 10 bases between. The germline CDR1 and CDR2 sequences are SGHDT and YYEEEE. The CDR3 loop spans 14 amino acids. CDR3 coding DNA: TGTGCCAGCAGCTTGGGCCCGGCGGGCACTGAAGCTTTCTTT. Amino acid sequence: CASSLGPAGTEAFF.

The chain has TRBV7-9 and TRBJ2-6; possible D gene TRBD1, 6 bases. With 5 bases removed from V and 2 bases from J, the gap between germline ends came to 31 bases. From germline, CDR1 is SEHNR and CDR2 FQNEAQ (reference sequence). This CDR3 region has 22 residues. The CDR3 spells CASSRTVWGPDTGTAGANVLTF. CDR3 sequence (DNA): TGTGCCAGCAGCCGAACCGTTTGGGGGCCCGACACCGGGACGGCTGGGGCCAACGTCCTGACTTTC.

In this sample, this clonotype turned up a few times. This CDR3 is CSVEGIGGNYGYTF. In DNA, the CDR3 is TGCAGCGTTGAAGGGATCGGGGGTAACTATGGCTACACCTTC. The chain couples TRBV29-1 to TRBJ1-2, with D possibly TRBD1 on 5 matching bases. Germline V lookup: CDR1 SQVTM, CDR2 ANQGSEA. The CDR3 contains 14 residues. V dropped 1 base and J dropped 1 base, with 10 bases sitting between them.

This clonotype was observed at least ten times. The CDR3 nucleotides are TGTGCCAGCAGCTCGACAGCTTACGGGGAGCTGTTTTTT. Translation: CASSSTAYGELFF. This chain uses TRBV11-2 with TRBJ2-2; perhaps TRBD1 as D (5 bases). The CDR3 is 13 residues long. CDR1 is SGHAT and CDR2 is FQNNGV in the germline V gene. V gave up 4 bases and J gave up 7 bases, with 10 bases separating them.

The V call is TRBV10-3, the J call TRBJ1-1; D remains ambiguous. CDR1 and CDR2 from the germline V gene are ENHRY and SYGVKD. Trimming left V 4 bases short and J 0 bases short, with 9 bases between. The CDR3 has 14 amino acids. For the CDR3, the DNA is TGTGCCATCAGTGTTAGGTCGGTGAACACTGAAGCTTTCTTT. This sequence encodes CAISVRSVNTEAFF.

In regard to this clonotype: A much larger clone differs by one base, so this may be a read error. Since no conserved phenylalanine or tryptophan closes the CDR3, a read error is the likely cause. J is TRBJ1-1 and V is TRBV3-1; D call uncertain. Germline CDR1 reads LGHDT; CDR2 reads YNNKEL (reference sequence). The ends were cut back, 0 bases at V and 1 base at J, with 6 bases in the middle. This CDR3 has 14 amino acids. Here the CDR3 reads CASSQDAGNTEAFS. For the CDR3, the DNA is TGTGCCAGCAGCCAAGATGCGGGGAACACTGAAGCTTTCTCT.

The genes are TRBV7-2 and TRBJ1-1, with D maybe TRBD1 (5 bases). CDR3 length: 15 residues. V was pared by 5 bases and J by 5 bases, with 18 bases between. The V gene's germline CDR1 is SGHTA and CDR2 FQGNSA. The CDR3 is CASSTHRFRGTEAFF. The CDR3 region has the DNA TGTGCCAGCAGCACCCACAGGTTTCGTGGGACTGAAGCTTTCTTT.

The V and J genes are TRBV28 and TRBJ2-7; either TRBD1 or TRBD2 may fit D (5 bases each). Looked up from germline, CDR1 is MDHEN and CDR2 is SYDVKM. The CDR3 loop spans 14 amino acids. Deletions cut 3 bases from V and 6 bases from J, with 15 bases between. CDR3 residues: CASSLGVGYSEQYF. The CDR3 bases are TGTGCCAGCAGTTTGGGGGTTGGGTATTCCGAGCAGTACTTC.

This clonotype was recorded many times. V gene TRBV27 combines with J gene TRBJ2-6; 10 bases match TRBD2. The CDR3 spans 19 residues. V lost 2 bases and J lost 2; bases outside the gene matches: 9. The germline V gene has CDR1 MNHEY and CDR2 SMNVEV (reference sequence). CDR3 sequence reads: CASSLNLAGVKTGANVLTF. CDR3 sequence (DNA): TGTGCCAGCAGTTTAAATCTAGCGGGAGTGAAAACTGGGGCCAACGTCCTGACTTTC.

This clonotype was found many times. The chain carries TRBV28 and TRBJ1-6; 7 bases are a match to TRBD1. V lost 8 bases, J lost 5 bases, and 6 bases stayed unmatched. Germline loops: CDR1 MDHEN, CDR2 SYDVKM. The CDR3 runs 14 residues. CDR3 sequence reads: CASFQGVHNSPLHF. The CDR3 bases are TGTGCCAGCTTCCAGGGGGTCCATAATTCACCCCTCCACTTT.

This clonotype was observed once. The junction departs from the called germline gene at one end, perhaps through a read error. The chain recombines TRBV11-1 with TRBJ2-7, with D unclear. CDR1 is SGHAT and CDR2 is FQDESV in the germline V gene (reference sequence). This CDR3 is built from 11 residues. This CDR3 is CASSSSEDPHF. CDR3 nucleotides: TGTGCCAGCAGCTCGTCAGAGGATCCGCACTTC.

The sample holds many counts of this clonotype. The chain carries TRBV7-2 and TRBJ1-2; weak D call: TRBD1 (6 bases). Trimming took 7 bases from V and 4 from J, leaving 16 bases between them. The CDR3 spans 14 residues. CDR1 SGHTA and CDR2 FQGNSA come from the germline V gene. The CDR3 DNA is TGTGCCAGCAATCCGGGACAACGAACCTATGGCTACACCTTC. Its translation: CASNPGQRTYGYTF. The full variable domain, with the rest looked up from reference TRBV7-2 and TRBJ1-2, is GAGVSQSPSNKVTEKGKDVELRCDPISGHTALYWYRQSLGQGLEFLIYFQGNSAPDKSGLPSDRFSAERTGGSVSTLTIQRTQQEDSAVYLCASNPGQRTYGYTFGSGTRLTVV.

The rearrangement uses TRBV2 and TRBJ2-3; D may be TRBD2 (7 bases). The CDR3 totals 11 residues. Germline CDR1 is SNHLY and CDR2 is FYNNEI. V was pared by 9 bases and J by 6 bases, with 10 bases between. CDR3 sequence reads: CASRGGDTQYF. The CDR3 DNA is TGTGCCAGTAGGGGGGGGGATACGCAGTATTTT.

This clonotype was observed a handful of times. The chain employs TRBV11-3 and TRBJ1-5; the D gene is possibly TRBD1 (5 bases). Per germline, CDR1 SGHNT and CDR2 YENEEA. This CDR3 has 14 residues. Trimming took off 1 base at V and 10 bases at J, with 14 bases between the two ends. CDR3 loop: CASSLGDPGSPQHF. In nucleotides, the CDR3 is TGTGCCAGCAGCTTAGGGGACCCGGGCAGCCCCCAGCATTTT.

The rearrangement joins TRBV20-1 to TRBJ2-2; a possible D gene is TRBD2 (6 bases). This CDR3 contains 15 residues. Trimming pared 3 bases from V and 0 bases from J, leaving 11 bases between. Germline CDR1 DFQATT, CDR2 SNEGSKA (reference sequence). This chain's CDR3 is CSASGTHANTGELFF. The CDR3 DNA follows: TGCAGTGCTAGCGGGACTCACGCGAACACCGGGGAGCTGTTTTTT.

In this sample, this clonotype turned up many times. The gene calls are TRBV11-3 and TRBJ2-2; D unresolved. This CDR3 has 13 residues. V lost 4 bases to trimming and J lost 1 base, with 4 bases between them. Per germline, CDR1 SGHNT and CDR2 YENEEA. The CDR3 bases are TGTGCCAGCAGCTCACGGAACACCGGGGAGCTGTTTTTT. Translated: CASSSRNTGELFF.

This rearrangement joins TRBV10-3 to TRBJ1-5, with TRBD1 matching over 10 bases. With 8 bases clipped from V and 11 bases from J, the junction kept 9 bases outside the gene matches. Germline CDR1 and CDR2: ENHRY and SYGVKD. There are 13 residues in the CDR3. The CDR3 is CAIGQGETLTQHF. DNA for the CDR3: TGTGCCATCGGACAGGGGGAGACTTTGACCCAGCATTTT.

The chain links TRBV30 to TRBJ1-4, with D unclear. V was cut by 5 bases and J by 5 bases, with 12 bases left in between. Germline V gene lookup returns CDR1 GTSNPN and CDR2 SVGIG (reference sequence). The CDR3 spans 13 residues. In DNA form, the CDR3 reads TGTGCCTGGTCCAACGGGGTAAATGAAAAACTGTTTTTT. Its protein product is CAWSNGVNEKLFF.

This clonotype was seen at least ten times. The chain combines TRBV20-1 with TRBJ2-5; 11 nucleotides align to TRBD2. Germline CDR1 reads DFQATT; CDR2 reads SNEGSKA (reference sequence). The CDR3 runs 13 residues. Trimming at V came to 5 bases and at J to 4 bases, leaving 3 bases not matched to a gene. For the CDR3, the DNA is TGCAGTGCTTCCGGACTAGCGGGAGAGACCCAGTACTTC. Translated: CSASGLAGETQYF.

This clonotype was counted ten times or more. The chain uses TRBV28 and TRBJ2-7, with 8 nucleotides matching TRBD1. V was clipped by 4 bases and J by 0 bases; unmatched bases: 5. Germline-derived CDR1 and CDR2 are MDHEN and SYDVKM. CDR3 length: 15 amino acids. This CDR3 is CASSYGTGGSYEQYF. CDR3 DNA sequence: TGTGCCAGCAGTTACGGGACAGGAGGCTCCTACGAGCAGTACTTC.

The table lists this clonotype with many counts. This sequence joins TRBV7-2 and TRBJ1-2, with 7 bases fitting TRBD1. J gave up 7 bases and V 1 base, and 9 bases lay outside the gene matches. The CDR3 is 15 amino acids. Germline CDR1 is SGHTA and CDR2 is FQGNSA. CDR3 loop: CASSLDAGGVGGYTF. The CDR3, as DNA: TGTGCCAGCAGCTTAGATGCAGGGGGGGTAGGTGGCTACACCTTC.

This clonotype appeared many times. V is TRBV29-1 and J is TRBJ2-5; no firm D call. Trimming pared 0 bases from V and 5 bases from J, leaving 10 bases between. CDR1 is SQVTM and CDR2 is ANQGSEA in the germline V gene. CDR3 length: 13 residues. CDR3 amino acids: CSVEDKGPETQYF. CDR3 DNA sequence: TGCAGCGTTGAAGACAAGGGTCCGGAGACCCAGTACTTC.

This clonotype showed up just a few times. The rearrangement uses TRBV7-9 and TRBJ1-4, with D hard to call. Germline V gene lookup returns CDR1 SEHNR and CDR2 FQNEAQ (reference sequence). This CDR3 region has 13 residues. Trimming removed 1 base from V and 8 bases from J, with 8 bases in between. This CDR3 is CASSLVSFEKLFF. Written as DNA, the CDR3 is TGTGCCAGCAGCTTAGTCTCTTTCGAAAAACTGTTTTTT. The full variable domain, rest sourced from reference TRBV7-9 and TRBJ1-4, is DTGVSQNPRHKITKRGQNVTFRCDPISEHNRLYWYRQTLGQGPEFLTYFQNEAQLEKSRLLSDRFSAERPKGSFSTLEIQRTEQGDSAMYLCASSLVSFEKLFFGSGTQLSVL.

This clonotype was recorded many times. The chain employs TRBV12-3 or TRBV12-4 and TRBJ1-5, with 9 bases fitting TRBD1. V shed 1 base, J shed 5 bases, and the junction held 3 bases outside the gene matches. This CDR3 comprises 15 residues. CDR3 DNA: TGTGCCAGCAGTTTAGACAGGGGGCAGGATCAGCCCCAGCATTTT. Translation gives CASSLDRGQDQPQHF.

This clonotype appeared many times. The V gene is TRBV2, the J gene TRBJ1-6, with TRBD1 matching 7 bases. The CDR3 loop spans 14 amino acids. V trimming: 10 bases; J trimming: 7 bases; junction bases outside the gene matches: 10. Germline CDR1 SNHLY, CDR2 FYNNEI. The CDR3 DNA sequence: TGTGCCATCGGGACAGCAAGTCCGAATTCACCCCTCCACTTT. Protein product: CAIGTASPNSPLHF.

This clonotype showed up many times. The CDR3 nucleotides are TGTGCCAGCAGTTACTCCGGAGCGGGGGCCTACGAGCAGTACTTC. It encodes CASSYSGAGAYEQYF. The rearrangement joins TRBV6-5 to TRBJ2-7; 8 positions agree with TRBD2. Germline V gene lookup returns CDR1 MNHEY and CDR2 SVGAGI. V lost 0 bases, J lost 2 bases, and 3 bases stayed unmatched. The CDR3 contains 15 residues.

The chain recombines TRBV19 with TRBJ1-5; 10 nucleotides agree with TRBD1. With V trimmed by 5 bases and J by 6 bases, 4 bases remained unmatched. Germline CDR1 and CDR2: LNHDA and SQIVND (reference sequence). This CDR3 is 14 amino acids long. CDR3 nucleotide sequence: TGTGCCAGTAGTTCGCGGGACAGGGGTCAGCCCCAGCATTTT. Protein: CASSSRDRGQPQHF.